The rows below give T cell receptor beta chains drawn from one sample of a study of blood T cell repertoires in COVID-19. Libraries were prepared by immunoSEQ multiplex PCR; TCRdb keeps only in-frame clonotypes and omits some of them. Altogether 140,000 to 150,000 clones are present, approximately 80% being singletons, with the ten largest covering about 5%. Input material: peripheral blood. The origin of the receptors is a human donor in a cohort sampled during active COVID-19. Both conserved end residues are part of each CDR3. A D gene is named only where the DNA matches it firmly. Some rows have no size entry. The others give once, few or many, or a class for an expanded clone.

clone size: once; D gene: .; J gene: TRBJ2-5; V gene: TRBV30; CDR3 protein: CAWSTGFRGQETQYF; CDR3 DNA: TGTGCCTGGAGCACAGGGTTTCGGGGCCAAGAGACCCAGTACTTC
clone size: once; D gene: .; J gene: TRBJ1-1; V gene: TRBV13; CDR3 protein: CASSYGGGTEAFF; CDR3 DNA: TGTGCCAGCAGCTATGGGGGGGGCACTGAAGCTTTCTTT
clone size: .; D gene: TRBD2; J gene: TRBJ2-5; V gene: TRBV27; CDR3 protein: CASSPLTAGVRETQYF; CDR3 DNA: TGTGCCAGCAGTCCCCTCACAGCGGGAGTTAGAGAGACCCAGTACTTC
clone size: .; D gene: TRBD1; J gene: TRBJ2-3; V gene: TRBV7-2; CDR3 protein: CASSLGRTGARLDTQYF; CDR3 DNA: TGTGCCAGCAGCTTAGGGAGGACAGGGGCCAGATTGGATACGCAGTATTTT
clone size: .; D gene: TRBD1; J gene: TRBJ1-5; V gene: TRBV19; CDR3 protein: CASSIRQGVQPQHF; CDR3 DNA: TGTGCCAGTAGTATCCGACAGGGGGTACAGCCCCAGCATTTT
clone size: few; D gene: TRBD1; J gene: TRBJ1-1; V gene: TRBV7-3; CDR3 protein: CASSRDSGTEAFF; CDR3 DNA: TGTGCCAGCAGTAGGGACAGTGGCACTGAAGCTTTCTTT
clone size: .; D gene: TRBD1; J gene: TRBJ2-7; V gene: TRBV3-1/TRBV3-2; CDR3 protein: CASSSTGVRGEQYF; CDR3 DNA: TGTGCCAGCAGCTCGACAGGGGTCCGCGGCGAGCAGTACTTC
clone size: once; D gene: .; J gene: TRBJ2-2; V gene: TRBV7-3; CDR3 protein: CASSFQTNTGELFF; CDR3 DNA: TGTGCCAGCAGCTTCCAGACGAACACCGGGGAGCTGTTTTTT
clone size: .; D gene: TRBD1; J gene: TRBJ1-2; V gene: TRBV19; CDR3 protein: CASSMTGGNYGYTF; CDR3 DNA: TGTGCCAGTAGTATGACAGGGGGAAACTATGGCTACACCTTC
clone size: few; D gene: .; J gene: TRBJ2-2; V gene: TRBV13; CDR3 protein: CASSPRYTGELFF; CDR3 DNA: TGTGCCAGCAGTCCCAGGTACACCGGGGAGCTGTTTTTT
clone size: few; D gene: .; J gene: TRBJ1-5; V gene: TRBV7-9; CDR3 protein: CASSEAGVLNSNQPQHF; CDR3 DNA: TGTGCCAGCAGTGAGGCAGGGGTCCTGAATAGCAATCAGCCCCAGCATTTT